A selection of T cell receptor beta chains follows, all from one sample in a study of T-cell reconstitution after alpha-beta-depleted transplantation in children. One entry per CDR3 protein results from TCRdb running MiXCR on the PCR reads. Of roughly 120,000 distinct CDR3 sequences detected, around 10% appear once; the ten largest clones hold around 8.5%. The specimen comprised PBMCs from the stem cell graft donor, sampled from the stem cell graft. These TCRs come from a human donor who donated a stem cell graft to a child with acute lymphoblastic leukemia. CDR3s include the opening cysteine and the closing phenylalanine or tryptophan. D genes are given only for firm matches. Size is stated for part of the rows, as once, few or many counts, or as a class when the clone is expanded.

J	D	size	V	DNA	CDR3
TRBJ1-2	-	-	TRBV20-1	TGCAGTGCTAGAGGGTTGGGATCTGGCGGCTACACCTTC	CSARGLGSGGYTF
TRBJ2-1	TRBD2	-	TRBV20-1	TGCAGTGCCCAGCGGGAGATCCTCTACAATGAGCAGTTCTTC	CSAQREILYNEQFF
TRBJ1-5	TRBD1	many	TRBV12-3/TRBV12-4	TGTGCCAGCAGTTTAGGAGGGGGCCGCCAGCCCCAGCATTTT	CASSLGGGRQPQHF
TRBJ2-7	TRBD2	many	TRBV12-3/TRBV12-4	TGTGCCAGCAGTTTAACGGCTAGCGGGGGCTACGAGCAGTACTTC	CASSLTASGGYEQYF
TRBJ2-5	-	many	TRBV7-9	TGTGCCAGCAACCGCGACTTGCAAGAGACCCAGTACTTC	CASNRDLQETQYF
TRBJ2-2	-	many	TRBV12-3/TRBV12-4	TGTGCCAGCAGTCCGGACTGGGTCGGGGAGCTGTTTTTT	CASSPDWVGELFF
TRBJ2-1	TRBD2	many	TRBV9	TGTGCCAGCGGGGGGACTAGCGGGAGCAATGAGCAGTTCTTC	CASGGTSGSNEQFF
TRBJ1-2	-	many	TRBV7-2	TGTGCCAGCAGGCTAATAACCCAGGGGAACTATGGCTACACCTTC	CASRLITQGNYGYTF
TRBJ2-2	TRBD1	many	TRBV7-3	TGTGCCAGCAGCTTCAGGGGGACCGGGGAGCTGTTTTTT	CASSFRGTGELFF
TRBJ1-4	TRBD1	-	TRBV30	TGTGCCTGGAGTGTACAGGGGTATGAAAAACTGTTTTTT	CAWSVQGYEKLFF
TRBJ1-1	-	many	TRBV7-9	TGTGCCAGCTCCCGGGGTGGGAACACTGAAGCTTTCTTT	CASSRGGNTEAFF
TRBJ1-5	-	many	TRBV12-3/TRBV12-4	TGTGCCAGCAGGGTAGGGCAGCCCCAGCATTTT	CASRVGQPQHF
TRBJ2-7	-	many	TRBV29-1	TGCAGCGTTGAAGGCAGGGGGGGGTACGAGCAGTACTTC	CSVEGRGGYEQYF
TRBJ2-5	TRBD2	many	TRBV5-1	TGCGCCAGCAGCCCGGGACTAGCGAGGGAGACCCAGTACTTC	CASSPGLARETQYF
TRBJ2-5	-	many	TRBV28	TGTGCCAGCAGGGGGACCCAAGAGACCCAGTACTTC	CASRGTQETQYF
TRBJ1-2	-	many	TRBV20-1	TGCAGTGCGGGCCTCAGGATGAGTAGCTATGGCTACACCTTC	CSAGLRMSSYGYTF
TRBJ1-3	TRBD1	many	TRBV7-2	TGTGCCAGCAGCAGGACAGGGGTCAACTCTGGAAACACCATATATTTT	CASSRTGVNSGNTIYF
TRBJ1-2	-	many	TRBV12-3/TRBV12-4	TGTGCCAGCAGTTTACAAACTAACTATGGCTACACCTTC	CASSLQTNYGYTF
TRBJ2-3	-	many	TRBV25-1	TGTGCCAGCAGTGAACCCGGGGGCGCAGATACGCAGTATTTT	CASSEPGGADTQYF
TRBJ2-4	-	many	TRBV9	TGTGCCAGCAGCGTAGCTAAAAACATTCAGTACTTC	CASSVAKNIQYF
TRBJ2-1	-	many	TRBV6-2/TRBV6-3	TGTGCCAGCAGTCTTTTAGCGGATGAGCAGTTCTTC	CASSLLADEQFF
TRBJ2-2	-	many	TRBV5-1	TGCGCCAGCAGCTTGACAGGGACCGCGAACACCGGGGAGCTGTTTTTT	CASSLTGTANTGELFF
TRBJ2-7	-	-	TRBV18	TGTGCCAGCTCACCCGAGTCCTTCTCCTACGAGCAGTACTTC	CASSPESFSYEQYF
TRBJ2-3	TRBD2	many	TRBV5-1	TGCGCCAGCACCGCGGGGGACTCTAGCACAGATACGCAGTATTTT	CASTAGDSSTDTQYF
TRBJ1-4	-	many	TRBV5-6	TGTGCCAGCAGCGTGTCCATTAATGAAAAACTGTTTTTT	CASSVSINEKLFF
TRBJ2-1	-	many	TRBV5-6	TGTGCCAGCAGCTTGTACTTAGGGTTGAATGAGCAGTTCTTC	CASSLYLGLNEQFF
TRBJ2-1	-	many	TRBV7-2	TGTGCCAGCAGCTTAGACGGGAGCACCCGCGCTTATGAGCAGTTCTTC	CASSLDGSTRAYEQFF
TRBJ1-6	-	many	TRBV7-2	TGTGCCAGCAGCCTCCAACGGACAGTTAATTCACCCCTCCACTTT	CASSLQRTVNSPLHF
TRBJ1-1	-	many	TRBV27	TGTGCCAGCAGTTTTCGCGGACACCAGAACACTGAAGCTTTCTTT	CASSFRGHQNTEAFF
TRBJ2-3	-	many	TRBV7-2	TGTGCCAGCAGCTCCCCACAGGACACAGATACGCAGTATTTT	CASSSPQDTDTQYF
TRBJ2-2	-	many	TRBV9	TGTGCCAGCAGCGTAGAGGTTTCCCACGGAATAACCGGGTCCACCGGGGAGCTGTTTTTT	CASSVEVSHGITGSTGELFF
TRBJ1-1	-	many	TRBV5-1	TGCGCCAGCAGCCAAAGATTACAGGGTGGCGGCACTGAAGCTTTCTTT	CASSQRLQGGGTEAFF
TRBJ2-7	TRBD2	many	TRBV20-1	TGCAGTGCTAGAGGACGAGGTACTAGCGGGAGGGCCTTCGACGAGCAGTACTTC	CSARGRGTSGRAFDEQYF
TRBJ2-3	-	few	TRBV24-1	TGTGCCACCAGTAACAGCCATGTCACAGATACGCAGTATTTT	CATSNSHVTDTQYF
TRBJ1-5	-	many	TRBV27	TGTGCCAGCAGTTTAGGAGGCGCCTACAATCAGCCCCAGCATTTT	CASSLGGAYNQPQHF
TRBJ1-4	-	many	TRBV18	TGTGCCAGCTCACCAGGACAGTCAACTAATGAAAAACTGTTTTTT	CASSPGQSTNEKLFF
TRBJ2-3	-	many	TRBV3-1	TGTGCCAGCAGTCCTAGGACTCACGGCGGGGCAGATACGCAGTATTTT	CASSPRTHGGADTQYF
TRBJ1-4	-	many	TRBV20-1	TGCAGTGCTTGGCATACCGCAACTAATGAAAAACTGTTTTTT	CSAWHTATNEKLFF
TRBJ2-7	TRBD1	many	TRBV12-3/TRBV12-4	TGTGCCAGCAGGCCGAGTGGAGACAGGGGTTTTCACGAGCAGTACTTC	CASRPSGDRGFHEQYF
TRBJ2-7	-	many	TRBV5-6	TGTGCCAGCAGCTTGGGACCGATCGAAACCTACGAGCAGTACTTC	CASSLGPIETYEQYF
TRBJ2-1	-	many	TRBV4-3	TGCGCCAGCAGCCAAGACAGGGGATATAACAATGAGCAGTTCTTC	CASSQDRGYNNEQFF
TRBJ2-5	TRBD1	many	TRBV7-8	TGTGCCAGCAGCTTTGGGACCTTACAGGGGGCGCAAGAGACCCAGTACTTC	CASSFGTLQGAQETQYF
TRBJ2-3	-	many	TRBV12-3/TRBV12-4	TGTGCCAGCAGTCCCGACTCGGGGGGCGCAGATACGCAGTATTTT	CASSPDSGGADTQYF